Shown below are 25 T cell receptor beta chains from a single sample sequenced in a study of T cells after yellow fever vaccination. TCRdb analysed the 5' RACE reads with MiXCR anew, one entry per CDR3 protein. The sample contains 300,000 or so distinct CDR3 sequences, 3.5% to 4.5% of which appear only once. Sequenced here: PBMCs, sampled 5 days after the yellow fever booster vaccination. These receptor sequences come from a young man who received the YFV17D yellow fever vaccine.

This chain joins TRBV5-1 and TRBJ2-7, with D perhaps matching TRBD1 (6 bases). CDR1 SGHRS and CDR2 YFSETQ come from the germline V gene. CDR3 length: 15 residues. The V gene lost 0 bases and the J gene lost 2 bases, with 12 bases spanning the gap. CDR3 nucleotide sequence: TGCGCCAGCAGCTTGGAATGGGACACCCCCTACGAGCAGTACTTC. It yields the protein CASSLEWDTPYEQYF. Combining the CDR3 with reference TRBV5-1 and TRBJ2-7 gives the whole variable domain KAGVTQTPRYLIKTRGQQVTLSCSPISGHRSVSWYQQTPGQGLQFLFEYFSETQRNKGNFPGRFSGRQFSNSRSEMNVSTLELGDSALYLCASSLEWDTPYEQYFGPGTRLTVT.

This clonotype came up many times. The CDR3 protein is CASSQDQGNYGYTF. The CDR3 nucleotides read TGTGCCAGCAGCCAAGATCAGGGGAACTATGGCTACACCTTC. The rearrangement links TRBV4-2 to TRBJ1-2; possibly TRBD1 for D (6 bases). Germline CDR1 reads LGHNA; CDR2 reads YNFKEQ. The CDR3 is 14 amino acids. V was trimmed by 0 bases and J by 2 bases, leaving 7 bases between them.

This clonotype came up many times. This chain uses TRBV11-2 with TRBJ2-1; 7 bases agree with TRBD2. Germline lookup yields CDR1 SGHAT and CDR2 FQNNGV. CDR3 length: 16 amino acids. Germline trimming cut 5 bases from V and 1 base from J; bases unmatched to any gene: 8. CDR3 sequence (DNA): TGTGCCAGCAGCCCATTGGGGCGGGGGTCCTACAATGAGCAGTTCTTC. It yields the protein CASSPLGRGSYNEQFF.

This clonotype was counted at least ten times. The chain links TRBV6-6 to TRBJ1-5; D is unresolved. Germline CDR1 reads MNHNY; CDR2 reads SVGAGI (reference sequence). V lost 6 bases, J lost 5 bases, and 8 bases lay in between. This CDR3 is built from 12 residues. The DNA for the CDR3 is TGTGCCAGCAGCAGAATAGATCAGCCCCAGCATTTT. It translates to CASSRIDQPQHF.

In its sample, this clonotype was seen many times. The chain employs TRBV25-1 and TRBJ2-1; D is perhaps TRBD1 or TRBD2 (5 bases each). CDR1 is MGHDK and CDR2 is SYGVNS in the germline V gene. The V and J ends lost 2 bases and 7 bases respectively, with 15 bases between them. The CDR3 extends over 15 amino acids. The CDR3 is CASSERASWGNEQFF. CDR3 sequence (DNA): TGTGCCAGCAGTGAACGGGCTAGTTGGGGGAATGAGCAGTTCTTC.

The DNA of the CDR3 is TGTGCCAGCAGTTTAGCGGCAGGGTCGAGGGACATTCAGTACTTC. It yields the protein CASSLAAGSRDIQYF. This chain links TRBV27 with TRBJ2-4; tentatively, D is TRBD1 or TRBD2 (5 bases each). V was pared by 2 bases and J by 8 bases, with 16 bases between. Germline V CDR1 and CDR2: MNHEY, SMNVEV (reference sequence). The CDR3 loop spans 15 amino acids.

This sequence joins TRBV24-1 and TRBJ2-5, with a tentative D call TRBD2 (5 bases). The CDR3 is 13 amino acids. V dropped 4 bases and J dropped 3 bases, with 8 bases sitting between them. Germline V gene lookup returns CDR1 KGHDR and CDR2 SFDVKD. CDR3 nucleotide sequence: TGTGCCACCAGTGACCCGAGGGAAGAGACCCAGTACTTC. Amino acid sequence: CATSDPREETQYF.

This clonotype came up many times. The chain has TRBV20-1 and TRBJ1-4, with D perhaps matching TRBD1 (5 bases). CDR3 length equals 14 residues. Germline V CDR1 and CDR2: DFQATT, SNEGSKA (reference sequence). V dropped 0 bases and J dropped 7 bases, with 12 bases sitting between them. CDR3 bases: TGCAGTGCTAGAGACCAAAGGGGCAGTGAAAAACTGTTTTTT. Its translation: CSARDQRGSEKLFF.

This clonotype appeared many times. J is TRBJ2-7 and V is TRBV5-1; D perhaps matches TRBD1 (6 bases). Per germline, CDR1 SGHRS and CDR2 YFSETQ. This CDR3 has 14 amino acids. Trimming removed 3 bases at V and 7 bases at J, with 17 bases between. The CDR3 DNA sequence: TGCGCCAGCAGCTCCCAGGGGTCACCTGGGGAGCAGTACTTC. Protein sequence: CASSSQGSPGEQYF.

This clonotype was observed a few times. This sequence joins TRBV5-3 and TRBJ2-7, with D uncertain. TRBV5-3 is assigned to the ORF class and has an uncertain function. The length of the CDR3 is 14 residues. Trimming shortened V by 1 base and J by 3 bases, and 11 bases separated the two germline ends. CDR3 residues: CARSLRIESYEQYF. DNA for the CDR3: TGTGCCAGAAGCTTGAGGATCGAGAGCTACGAGCAGTACTTC.

The V and J genes are TRBV12-3 or TRBV12-4 and TRBJ1-1; no definite D call. The CDR3 length is 12 residues. V shed 3 bases and J shed 5 bases, with 7 bases lying between them. CDR3 sequence: CASSFGKTEAFF. The CDR3 coding sequence is TGTGCCAGCAGTTTCGGTAAAACTGAAGCTTTCTTT.

There are a few counts of this clonotype. The chain is built from TRBV5-1 and TRBJ2-5, with TRBD1 matching over 9 bases. This CDR3 region has 13 residues. Germline V gene lookup returns CDR1 SGHRS and CDR2 YFSETQ. With V trimmed by 10 bases and J by 4 bases, 8 bases remained unmatched. The CDR3 spells CAGAKGQGETQYF. The CDR3 coding sequence is TGCGCCGGGGCGAAGGGACAGGGAGAGACCCAGTACTTC.

This clonotype was seen at least ten times. V is TRBV7-2 and J is TRBJ2-5; D is possibly TRBD2 (7 bases). V lost 2 bases and J lost 2, with 12 bases in between. The CDR3 length is 15 residues. Germline CDR1 is SGHTA and CDR2 is FQGNSA. This CDR3 is CASSLSRGTQETQYF. The CDR3 DNA reads as TGTGCCAGCAGCTTATCGCGGGGGACACAAGAGACCCAGTACTTC.

The chain couples TRBV7-2 to TRBJ1-4, with D uncertain. CDR1 is SGHTA and CDR2 is FQGNSA in the germline V gene. V was cut by 1 base and J by 1 base, with 7 bases left in between. The CDR3 runs 15 residues. In nucleotides, the CDR3 is TGTGCCAGCAGCTTAGGTCGGGGAACTAATGAAAAACTGTTTTTT. Residues: CASSLGRGTNEKLFF.

The chain recombines TRBV6-1 with TRBJ2-4, with TRBD2 matching over 7 bases. Germline V gives CDR1 MNHNS, CDR2 SASEGT. The trim removed 2 bases at V and 0 bases at J, leaving 7 bases unmatched. The CDR3 totals 17 residues. The CDR3 coding sequence is TGTGCCAGCAGTGAAACCAGACTAGCCCAAGCCAAAAACATTCAGTACTTC. Its protein is CASSETRLAQAKNIQYF.

This clonotype showed up just a few times. The V and J genes are TRBV12-3 or TRBV12-4 and TRBJ1-3; no firm D call. Trimming left V 8 bases short and J 5 bases short, with 10 bases between. The CDR3 extends over 12 amino acids. The CDR3 nucleotides are TGTGCCAGCCGGGGTATAAGAAACACCATATATTTT. Translation: CASRGIRNTIYF.

There are a few counts of this clonotype. The chain uses TRBV20-1 and TRBJ1-2; TRBD1 is a possible D gene (6 bases). The germline V and J ends were trimmed by 0 bases and 5 bases, with 13 bases remaining between them. The CDR3 loop spans 14 amino acids. Germline loops: CDR1 DFQATT, CDR2 SNEGSKA (reference sequence). The CDR3 is CSARDGGQTYGYTF. CDR3 nucleotide sequence: TGCAGTGCTAGAGATGGAGGACAGACATATGGCTACACCTTC.

V usage is TRBV7-2 and J usage is TRBJ2-3; TRBD2 matches 7 bases. The CDR3 length is 12 residues. V shed 5 bases and J 6 bases; nucleotides not matched to a gene: 2. Per the germline V gene, CDR1 is SGHTA and CDR2 is FQGNSA. The CDR3 here is CASSGGGDTQYF. CDR3 coding DNA: TGTGCCAGCAGCGGGGGAGGGGATACGCAGTATTTT.

The table lists this clonotype with a few counts. The rearrangement joins TRBV5-1 to TRBJ1-4; no definite D call. The V end was cut by 6 bases, the J end by 4 bases, with 10 bases between. CDR1 SGHRS and CDR2 YFSETQ come from the germline V gene. The CDR3 totals 13 residues. Here the CDR3 DNA reads TGCGCCAGCACCCCCATGGGTAATGAAAAACTGTTTTTT. Translating it yields CASTPMGNEKLFF.

In its sample, this clonotype was seen many times. V and J are TRBV18 and TRBJ2-7; D possibly matches TRBD1 or TRBD2 (5 bases each). The germline V gene encodes CDR1 KGHSH and CDR2 LQKENI. The V end was cut by 6 bases, the J end by 0 bases, with 30 bases between. The CDR3 is made up of 20 amino acids. This chain's CDR3 is CASSTTGTAPSNQSSYEQYV. The CDR3 DNA sequence: TGTGCCAGCTCGACTACCGGGACGGCCCCATCTAACCAGAGCTCCTACGAGCAGTACGTC.

This chain connects TRBV28 to TRBJ2-7; 7 nucleotides agree with TRBD1. V lost 2 bases to trimming and J lost 6 bases; unmatched junction nucleotides: 10. CDR3 length: 15 residues. Germline V gene data show CDR1 as MDHEN and CDR2 as SYDVKM. The CDR3, as DNA: TGTGCCAGCAGTTTAACCGGGACAGAGAGGGGCGAGCAGTACGTC. This sequence encodes CASSLTGTERGEQYV.

In this sample, this clonotype turned up a few times. The genes are TRBV4-1 and TRBJ2-5; D remains ambiguous. Germline CDR1 reads MGHRA; CDR2 reads YSYEKL. V was cut by 0 bases and J by 5 bases, with 13 bases left in between. CDR3 length: 15 residues. CDR3 sequence (DNA): TGCGCCAGCAGCCAAGATCGCAGTGGTGGTGAGACCCAGTACTTC. This sequence encodes CASSQDRSGGETQYF.

Only a few counts were recorded for this clonotype. This sequence joins TRBV7-7 and TRBJ1-1; 8 nucleotides line up with TRBD1. The trim removed 2 bases at V and 4 bases at J, leaving 3 bases unmatched. Per germline, CDR1 SSHAT and CDR2 FNYEAQ (reference sequence). The CDR3 length is 14 residues. The CDR3 sequence: CASSLHRGATEAFF. The CDR3 DNA follows: TGTGCCAGCAGCTTACACAGGGGGGCCACTGAAGCTTTCTTT. Looking up the rest from reference TRBV7-7 and TRBJ1-1 gives the full variable domain: GAGVSQSPRYKVTKRGQDVTLRCDPISSHATLYWYQQALGQGPEFLTYFNYEAQPDKSGLPSDRFSAERPEGSISTLTIQRTEQRDSAMYRCASSLHRGATEAFFGQGTRLTVV.

This clonotype was seen ten or more times. The chain joins TRBV6-1 to TRBJ2-5; D gene uncertain. Trimming took off 0 bases at V and 4 bases at J, with 12 bases between the two ends. The CDR3 is 15 amino acids. The germline gives CDR1 MNHNS, CDR2 SASEGT. In DNA, the CDR3 is TGTGCCAGCAGTGAAGCGCTTGGGGTGGGAGAGACCCAGTACTTC. This encodes CASSEALGVGETQYF.

With regard to this clonotype: One junction end disagrees with the germline gene, perhaps due to a read error. The chain carries TRBV20-1 and TRBJ2-3; D tentatively fits TRBD1 or TRBD2 (5 bases each). The CDR3 is 13 amino acids. Germline V gives CDR1 DFQATT, CDR2 SNEGSKA (reference sequence). CDR3 nucleotide sequence: TGCAGTGCCAGAGGGGTGGAGACAGATACGCAGTATTTT. Translated: CSARGVETDTQYF.